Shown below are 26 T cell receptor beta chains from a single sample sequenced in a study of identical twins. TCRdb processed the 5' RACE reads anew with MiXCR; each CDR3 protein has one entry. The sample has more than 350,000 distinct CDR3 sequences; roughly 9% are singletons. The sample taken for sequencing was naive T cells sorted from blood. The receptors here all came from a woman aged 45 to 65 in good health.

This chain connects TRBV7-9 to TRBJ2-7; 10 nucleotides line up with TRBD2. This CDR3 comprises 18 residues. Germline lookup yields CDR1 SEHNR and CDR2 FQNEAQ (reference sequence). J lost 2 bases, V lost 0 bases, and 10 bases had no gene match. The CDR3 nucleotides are TGTGCCAGCAGCTTAGCTGCTAGCGGGAGTGCCACCACCTACGAGCAGTACTTC. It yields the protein CASSLAASGSATTYEQYF.

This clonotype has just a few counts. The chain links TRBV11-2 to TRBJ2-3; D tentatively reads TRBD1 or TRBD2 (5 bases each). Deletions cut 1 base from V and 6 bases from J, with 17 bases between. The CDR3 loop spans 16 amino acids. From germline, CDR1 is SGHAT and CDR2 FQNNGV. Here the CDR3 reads CASSLGELGEHDTQYF. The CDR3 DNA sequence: TGTGCCAGCAGCTTAGGTGAACTGGGGGAACACGATACGCAGTATTTT.

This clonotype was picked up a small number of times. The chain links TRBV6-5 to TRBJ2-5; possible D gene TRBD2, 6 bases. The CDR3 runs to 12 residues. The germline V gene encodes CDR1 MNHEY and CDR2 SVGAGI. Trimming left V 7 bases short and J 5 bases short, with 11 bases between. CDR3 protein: CASIDREETQYF. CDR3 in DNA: TGTGCCAGCATTGACCGGGAGGAGACCCAGTACTTC.

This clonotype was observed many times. The CDR3 reads CASSSGLASIQYF. CDR3 DNA: TGTGCCAGCAGCTCGGGACTGGCGAGCATTCAGTACTTC. The rearrangement links TRBV7-2 to TRBJ2-4; D possibly corresponds to TRBD2 (6 bases). Germline lookup yields CDR1 SGHTA and CDR2 FQGNSA. This CDR3 contains 13 residues. Trimming removed 4 bases at V and 9 bases at J, with 13 bases between.

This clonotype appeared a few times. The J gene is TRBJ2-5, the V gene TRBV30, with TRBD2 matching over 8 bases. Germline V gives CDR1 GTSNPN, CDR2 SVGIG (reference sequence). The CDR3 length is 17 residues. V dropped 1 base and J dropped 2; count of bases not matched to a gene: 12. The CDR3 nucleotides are TGTGCCTGGAGTGGATATACGAGCGGGAGAGGGCAAGAGACCCAGTACTTC. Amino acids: CAWSGYTSGRGQETQYF. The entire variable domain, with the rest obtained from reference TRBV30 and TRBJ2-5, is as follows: SQTIHQWPATLVQPVGSPLSLECTVEGTSNPNLYWYRQAAGRGLQLLFYSVGIGQISSEVPQNLSASRPQDRQFILSSKKLLLSDSGFYLCAWSGYTSGRGQETQYFGPGTRLLVL.

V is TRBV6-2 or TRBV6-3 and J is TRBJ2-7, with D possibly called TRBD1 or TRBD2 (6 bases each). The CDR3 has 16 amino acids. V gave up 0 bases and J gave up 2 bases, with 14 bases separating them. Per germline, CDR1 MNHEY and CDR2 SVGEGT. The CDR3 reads CASSYSGGTDTYEQYF. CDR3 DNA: TGTGCCAGCAGTTACTCGGGGGGCACGGATACCTACGAGCAGTACTTC.

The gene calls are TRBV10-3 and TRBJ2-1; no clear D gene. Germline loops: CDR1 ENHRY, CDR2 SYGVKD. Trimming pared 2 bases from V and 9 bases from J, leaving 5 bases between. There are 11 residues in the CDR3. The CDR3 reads CAISEGVEQFF. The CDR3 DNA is TGTGCCATCAGTGAGGGTGTTGAGCAGTTCTTC.

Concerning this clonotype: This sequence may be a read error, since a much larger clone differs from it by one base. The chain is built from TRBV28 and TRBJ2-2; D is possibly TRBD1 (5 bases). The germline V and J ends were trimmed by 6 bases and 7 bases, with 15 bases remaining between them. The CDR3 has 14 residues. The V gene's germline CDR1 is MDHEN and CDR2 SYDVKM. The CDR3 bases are TGTGCCAGCAGGCGACAGAGTCGAAACGGGGAGCTGTTTTTT. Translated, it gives CASRRQSRNGELFF.

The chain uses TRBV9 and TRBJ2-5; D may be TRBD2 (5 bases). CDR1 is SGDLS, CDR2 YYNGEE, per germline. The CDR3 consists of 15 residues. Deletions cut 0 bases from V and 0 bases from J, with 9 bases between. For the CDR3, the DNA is TGTGCCAGCAGCGTAGGTGGACTGTACCAAGAGACCCAGTACTTC. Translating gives CASSVGGLYQETQYF.

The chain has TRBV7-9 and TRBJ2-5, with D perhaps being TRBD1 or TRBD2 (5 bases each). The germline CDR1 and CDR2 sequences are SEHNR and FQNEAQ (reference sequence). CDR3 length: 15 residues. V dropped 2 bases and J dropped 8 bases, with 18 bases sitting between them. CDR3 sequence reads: CASSLKSGPADTQYF. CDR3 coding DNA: TGTGCCAGCAGCTTAAAGTCGGGACCGGCGGATACCCAGTACTTC.

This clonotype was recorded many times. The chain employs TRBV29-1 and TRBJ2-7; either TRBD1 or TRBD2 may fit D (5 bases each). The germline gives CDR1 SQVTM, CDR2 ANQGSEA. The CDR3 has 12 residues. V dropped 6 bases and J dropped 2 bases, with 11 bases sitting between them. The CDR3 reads CSVWDGPYEQYF. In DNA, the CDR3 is TGCAGCGTGTGGGACGGCCCCTACGAGCAGTACTTC.

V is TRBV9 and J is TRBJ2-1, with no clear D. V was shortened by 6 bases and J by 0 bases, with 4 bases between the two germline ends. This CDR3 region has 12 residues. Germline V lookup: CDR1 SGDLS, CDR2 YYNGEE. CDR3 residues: CASKSSYNEQFF. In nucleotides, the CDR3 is TGTGCCAGCAAGTCCTCCTACAATGAGCAGTTCTTC.

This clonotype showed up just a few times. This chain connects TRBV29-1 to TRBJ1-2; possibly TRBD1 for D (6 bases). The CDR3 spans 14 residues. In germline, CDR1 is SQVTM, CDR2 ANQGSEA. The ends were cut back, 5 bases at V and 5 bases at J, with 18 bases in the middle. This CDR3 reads CSVNRAKGGYGYTF. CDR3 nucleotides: TGCAGCGTTAATCGGGCTAAAGGGGGATATGGCTACACCTTC.

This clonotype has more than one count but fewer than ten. CDR3 amino acids: CASSLGLAGGRNGELFF. CDR3 bases: TGCGCCAGCAGCTTGGGACTAGCGGGAGGTCGAAACGGGGAGCTGTTTTTT. The chain employs TRBV5-1 and TRBJ2-2, with TRBD2 matching over 13 bases. In germline, CDR1 is SGHRS, CDR2 YFSETQ. This CDR3 spans 17 amino acids. V was clipped by 0 bases and J by 7 bases; unmatched bases: 6.

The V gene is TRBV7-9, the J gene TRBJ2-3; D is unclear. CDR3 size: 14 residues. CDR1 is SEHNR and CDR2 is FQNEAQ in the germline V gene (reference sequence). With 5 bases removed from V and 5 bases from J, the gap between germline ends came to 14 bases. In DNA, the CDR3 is TGTGCCAGCAGCGCGCTGGACGCGAGAGATACGCAGTATTTT. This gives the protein CASSALDARDTQYF.

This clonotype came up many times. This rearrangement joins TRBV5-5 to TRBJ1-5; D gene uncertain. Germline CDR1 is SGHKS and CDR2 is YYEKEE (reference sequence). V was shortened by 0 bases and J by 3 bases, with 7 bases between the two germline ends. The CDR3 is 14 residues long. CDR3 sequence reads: CASSLGRFNQPQHF. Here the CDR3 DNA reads TGTGCCAGCAGCTTGGGCCGGTTCAATCAGCCCCAGCATTTT.

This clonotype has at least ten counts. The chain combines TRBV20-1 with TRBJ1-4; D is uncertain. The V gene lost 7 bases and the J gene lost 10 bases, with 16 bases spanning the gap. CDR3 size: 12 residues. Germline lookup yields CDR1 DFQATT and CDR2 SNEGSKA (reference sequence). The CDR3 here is CSGSHLVGKLFF. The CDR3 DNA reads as TGCAGTGGTTCGCACTTGGTAGGAAAACTGTTTTTT.

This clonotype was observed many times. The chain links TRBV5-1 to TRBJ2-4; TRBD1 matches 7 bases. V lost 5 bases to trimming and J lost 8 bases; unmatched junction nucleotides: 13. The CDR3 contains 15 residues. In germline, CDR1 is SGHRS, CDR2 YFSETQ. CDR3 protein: CASRYWGQLGDIQYF. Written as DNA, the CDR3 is TGCGCCAGCAGATACTGGGGACAGTTGGGGGACATTCAGTACTTC.

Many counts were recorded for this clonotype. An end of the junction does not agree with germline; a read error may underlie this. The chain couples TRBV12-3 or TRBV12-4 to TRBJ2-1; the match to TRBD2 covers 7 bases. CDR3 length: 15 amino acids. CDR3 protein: CASSWPSASGGVVLF. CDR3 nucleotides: TGTGCCAGCAGTTGGCCGTCGGCTAGCGGAGGGGTGGTTCTCTTC.

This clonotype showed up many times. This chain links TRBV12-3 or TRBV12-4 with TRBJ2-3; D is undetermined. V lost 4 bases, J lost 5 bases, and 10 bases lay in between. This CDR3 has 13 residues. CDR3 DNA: TGTGCCAGCAGTTATTCGGCCATAGATACGCAGTATTTT. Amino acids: CASSYSAIDTQYF.

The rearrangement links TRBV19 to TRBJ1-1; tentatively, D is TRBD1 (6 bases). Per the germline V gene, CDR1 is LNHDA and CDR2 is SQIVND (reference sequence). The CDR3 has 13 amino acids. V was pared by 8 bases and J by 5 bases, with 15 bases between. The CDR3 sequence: CASGREGGTEAFF. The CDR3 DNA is TGTGCCAGTGGAAGGGAGGGGGGGACTGAAGCTTTCTTT.

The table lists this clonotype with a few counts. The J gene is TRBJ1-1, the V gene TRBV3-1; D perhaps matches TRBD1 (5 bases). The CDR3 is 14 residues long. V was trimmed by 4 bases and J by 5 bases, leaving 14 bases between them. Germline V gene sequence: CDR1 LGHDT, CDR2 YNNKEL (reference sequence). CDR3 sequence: CASSPSQGRTEAFF. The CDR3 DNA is TGTGCCAGCAGCCCCAGTCAGGGAAGGACTGAAGCTTTCTTT.

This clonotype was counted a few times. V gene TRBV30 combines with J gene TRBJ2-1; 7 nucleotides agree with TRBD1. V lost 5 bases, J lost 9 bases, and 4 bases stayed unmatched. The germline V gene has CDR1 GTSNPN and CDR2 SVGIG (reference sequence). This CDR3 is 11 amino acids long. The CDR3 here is CAWDRVGEQFF. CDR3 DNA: TGTGCCTGGGACAGGGTCGGTGAGCAGTTCTTC. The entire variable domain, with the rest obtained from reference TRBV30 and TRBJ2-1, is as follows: SQTIHQWPATLVQPVGSPLSLECTVEGTSNPNLYWYRQAAGRGLQLLFYSVGIGQISSEVPQNLSASRPQDRQFILSSKKLLLSDSGFYLCAWDRVGEQFFGPGTRLTVL.

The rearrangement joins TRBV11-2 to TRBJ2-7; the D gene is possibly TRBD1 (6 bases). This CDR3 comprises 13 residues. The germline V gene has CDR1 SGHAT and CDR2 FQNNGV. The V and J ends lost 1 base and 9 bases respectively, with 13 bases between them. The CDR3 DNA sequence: TGTGCCAGCAGCTTAGCCGTACAGGGATCGCAGTACGTC. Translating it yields CASSLAVQGSQYV.

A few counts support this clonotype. As DNA, the CDR3 is TGTGCCAGCAGTTTCCCCCTCGTCAATGAGCAGTTCTTC. The encoded protein is CASSFPLVNEQFF. The chain combines TRBV12-3 or TRBV12-4 with TRBJ2-1, with D unresolved. V was pared by 3 bases and J by 6 bases, with 9 bases between. The CDR3 has 13 residues.

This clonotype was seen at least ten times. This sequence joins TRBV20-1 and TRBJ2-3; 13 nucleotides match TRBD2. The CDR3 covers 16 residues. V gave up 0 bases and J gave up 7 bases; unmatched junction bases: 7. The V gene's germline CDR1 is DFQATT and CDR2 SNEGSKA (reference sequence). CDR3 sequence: CSARESEGLAGNTQYF. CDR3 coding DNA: TGCAGTGCTAGAGAGTCGGAGGGACTAGCGGGGAATACGCAGTATTTT.